This is a list of T cell receptor beta chains from one sample in a study of blood T cell repertoires in COVID-19. The repertoire was sequenced with immunoSEQ multiplex PCR; TCRdb's copy has only in-frame clones and lacks some. The profile shows roughly 97,000 clones, around four fifths of them singletons. Sequences were obtained from peripheral blood. The receptor set was obtained from a man aged 55 to 70 with acute or convalescent COVID-19. Both conserved end residues are part of each CDR3. D genes are given only for firm matches. Rows give clone size only sometimes, using once, few, many, or a class for an expanded clone.

cdr3_aa	cdr3_nt	clone_size	d_call	cdr3_length	j_call	v_call
CASSDSGADVFYGYTF	TGTGCCAGCAGTGATTCCGGAGCAGACGTTTTCTATGGCTACACCTTC	-	-	16	TRBJ1-2	TRBV25-1
CATGRGRNEQFF	TGTGCCACCGGCAGGGGGCGCAATGAGCAGTTCTTC	-	TRBD1	12	TRBJ2-1	TRBV6-5
CASSPGQGANNEQFF	TGTGCCAGCAGCCCGGGACAGGGGGCAAACAATGAGCAGTTCTTC	-	TRBD1	15	TRBJ2-1	TRBV11-3
CASSSGLAGSNYNEQFF	TGCGCCAGCAGCTCCGGACTAGCGGGATCGAACTACAATGAGCAGTTCTTC	-	TRBD2	17	TRBJ2-1	TRBV5-1
CASSLGGALTGELFF	TGTGCCAGCAGCCTGGGGGGGGCACTCACCGGGGAGCTGTTTTTT	-	-	15	TRBJ2-2	TRBV11-3
CASSSIRGSGYTF	TGCGCCAGCAGTTCGATCAGGGGGTCAGGCTACACCTTC	-	TRBD1	13	TRBJ1-2	TRBV5-1
CASSRALPPGDLPEAFF	TGTGCCAGCAGCCGCGCCCTTCCTCCGGGAGACTTGCCTGAAGCTTTCTTT	-	-	17	TRBJ1-1	TRBV5-5
CASSLVTGGSYNEQFF	TGTGCCAGCAGCTTGGTGACAGGGGGTTCGTACAATGAGCAGTTCTTC	-	TRBD1	16	TRBJ2-1	TRBV5-4
CASSVSGRAADTQYF	TGTGCCAGCAGCGTCAGCGGGAGGGCCGCAGATACGCAGTATTTT	-	TRBD2	15	TRBJ2-3	TRBV9
CASSPDRGYGYTF	TGCGCCAGCAGCCCAGACAGGGGCTATGGCTACACCTTC	-	TRBD1	13	TRBJ1-2	TRBV4-3
CASSLRQDPSGNTIYF	TGTGCCAGCAGCTTGCGACAGGATCCCTCTGGAAACACCATATATTTT	-	-	16	TRBJ1-3	TRBV5-5
CAWSVRENQPQHF	TGTGCCTGGAGTGTACGCGAAAACCAGCCCCAGCATTTT	-	-	13	TRBJ1-5	TRBV30
CASSLAGGPADTQYF	TGTGCCAGCAGTCTAGCGGGAGGGCCGGCAGATACGCAGTATTTT	-	TRBD2	15	TRBJ2-3	TRBV6-6
CASSLTWGQGAYSPLHF	TGCGCCAGCAGCTTGACTTGGGGACAGGGGGCGTATTCACCCCTCCACTTT	-	TRBD1	17	TRBJ1-6	TRBV5-1
CASSRRASGSKTQYF	TGTGCCAGCAGCCGGCGGGCTAGCGGGAGCAAGACCCAGTACTTC	-	TRBD2	15	TRBJ2-5	TRBV3-1/TRBV3-2
CASSPPGQGGNQPQHF	TGTGCCAGTAGTCCCCCAGGACAGGGGGGCAATCAGCCCCAGCATTTT	-	TRBD1	16	TRBJ1-5	TRBV19
CASSAQQASYEQYF	TGTGCCAGCAGCGCCCAACAGGCGTCCTACGAGCAGTACTTC	-	-	14	TRBJ2-7	TRBV3-1/TRBV3-2
CASSQDQGTGTDTQYF	TGCGCCAGCAGCCAAGATCAGGGGACAGGCACAGATACGCAGTATTTT	once	TRBD1	16	TRBJ2-3	TRBV4-3
CASSPRLNTEAFF	TGTGCCAGCTCACCGCGTCTAAACACTGAAGCTTTCTTT	-	-	13	TRBJ1-1	TRBV18
CASSDTQGSGDTQYF	TGTGCCAGCAGTGACACCCAGGGTTCGGGAGATACGCAGTATTTT	-	-	15	TRBJ2-3	TRBV25-1
CASSQEQAGGADTQYF	TGCGCCAGCAGCCAAGAGCAAGCGGGAGGGGCAGATACGCAGTATTTT	-	TRBD2	16	TRBJ2-3	TRBV4-1
CASSFHDRAGGYTF	TGTGCCAGCAGCTTCCACGACAGGGCAGGGGGCTACACCTTC	-	TRBD1	14	TRBJ1-2	TRBV7-9
CASSLGGGYTF	TGTGCCAGCAGCTTAGGGGGCGGCTACACCTTC	once	-	11	TRBJ1-2	TRBV7-8
CATSDLGGGNGELFF	TGTGCCACCAGTGATTTGGGTGGAGGGAACGGGGAGCTGTTTTTT	-	-	15	TRBJ2-2	TRBV24-1
CASSLGGSHGYTF	TGTGCCAGCAGTTTGGGGGGGTCTCATGGCTACACCTTC	-	-	13	TRBJ1-2	TRBV12-3/TRBV12-4
CASSVAGAPTGELFF	TGTGCCAGCAGCGTAGCTGGGGCACCCACCGGGGAGCTGTTTTTT	-	-	15	TRBJ2-2	TRBV9
CASRLQGARFDEQFF	TGTGCCAGCAGACTACAGGGGGCTAGATTCGATGAGCAGTTCTTC	-	TRBD1	15	TRBJ2-1	TRBV7-8
CASSFWTAKTYGYTF	TGTGCCAGCAGCTTTTGGACAGCCAAGACCTATGGCTACACCTTC	once	-	15	TRBJ1-2	TRBV7-2
CASTAGEGSYEQYF	TGTGCCAGCACCGCGGGAGAAGGATCCTACGAGCAGTACTTC	-	TRBD2	14	TRBJ2-7	TRBV6-5
CASSEFGRRAGKNTQYF	TGTGCCAGCAGTGAATTCGGGAGGCGGGCCGGTAAAAATACGCAGTATTTT	-	TRBD2	17	TRBJ2-3	TRBV6-1
CASSLTQGYSPLHF	TGTGCCAGCAGCTTGACCCAGGGTTACTCACCCCTCCACTTT	-	-	14	TRBJ1-6	TRBV5-4
CSVDLAASGELFF	TGCAGCGTTGATCTAGCGGCCTCCGGGGAGCTGTTTTTT	few	TRBD2	13	TRBJ2-2	TRBV29-1
CASSFRTGNTEAFF	TGTGCCAGCAGTTTCAGGACAGGTAACACTGAAGCTTTCTTT	-	TRBD1	14	TRBJ1-1	TRBV6-6
CASSSTSGRYNEQFF	TGTGCCAGCAGCTCGACTAGCGGGAGATACAATGAGCAGTTCTTC	-	TRBD2	15	TRBJ2-1	TRBV6-5
CASRLRTGGVPNTGELFF	TGTGCCAGTAGACTTAGGACAGGGGGAGTTCCGAACACCGGGGAGCTGTTTTTT	once	TRBD1	18	TRBJ2-2	TRBV19
CASSYRPPLGGSDTEAFF	TGTGCCAGCAGCTACCGGCCCCCTCTGGGGGGGTCGGACACTGAAGCTTTCTTT	-	-	18	TRBJ1-1	TRBV5-5
CAIGRGGKGNQPQHF	TGTGCCATTGGGAGGGGGGGTAAGGGCAATCAGCCCCAGCATTTT	-	-	15	TRBJ1-5	TRBV19
CASRESGQGAWGYTF	TGTGCCAGCAGGGAATCCGGACAGGGGGCATGGGGCTACACCTTC	-	TRBD1	15	TRBJ1-2	TRBV27
CASSYSVGRDPLGQYF	TGTGCCAGCAGTTACTCGGTGGGGCGGGACCCCCTAGGGCAGTACTTC	-	-	16	TRBJ2-7	TRBV6-6
CASSSRGLYTGELFF	TGTGCCAGCAGTTCCAGGGGGCTTTACACCGGGGAGCTGTTTTTT	-	TRBD1	15	TRBJ2-2	TRBV6-5
CASRGKGAGYGYTF	TGTGCCAGCCGAGGAAAGGGGGCTGGCTATGGCTACACCTTC	-	TRBD1	14	TRBJ1-2	TRBV27
CASSESKLRGSLSYNEQFF	TGCGCCAGCAGTGAGTCGAAGCTTCGCGGGAGCCTCTCCTACAATGAGCAGTTCTTC	-	TRBD2	19	TRBJ2-1	TRBV10-1
CASRRGRGRDGYTF	TGTGCCAGCAGGCGGGGCAGGGGGCGAGATGGCTACACCTTC	-	TRBD1	14	TRBJ1-2	TRBV6-6
CASSGQPNTEAFF	TGTGCCAGCAGCGGACAGCCTAACACTGAAGCTTTCTTT	-	-	13	TRBJ1-1	TRBV14
CASRLDSSYEQYF	TGTGCCAGCAGGCTCGACAGTTCCTACGAGCAGTACTTC	-	-	13	TRBJ2-7	TRBV5-4
CASSPQALTSSYNEQFF	TGTGCCAGCTCCCCCCAGGCCCTGACCAGCTCCTACAATGAGCAGTTCTTC	-	-	17	TRBJ2-1	TRBV27
CASSPRQGATEAFF	TGTGCCAGCAGCCCCCGACAGGGGGCGACTGAAGCTTTCTTT	-	TRBD1	14	TRBJ1-1	TRBV7-2
CASSLSAGARTDTQYF	TGCGCCAGCAGCCTCTCAGCGGGAGCGCGCACAGATACGCAGTATTTT	few	TRBD2	16	TRBJ2-3	TRBV4-1
CASSDGLAGGTDTQYF	TGTGCCAGCAGTGACGGGCTAGCGGGAGGCACAGATACGCAGTATTTT	-	TRBD2	16	TRBJ2-3	TRBV6-4
CASSLGTSKDNEQFF	TGCGCCAGCAGCTTGGGGACTAGCAAAGACAATGAGCAGTTCTTC	-	TRBD2	15	TRBJ2-1	TRBV5-1
CASSPTPGDRYTEAFF	TGCGCCAGCAGCCCAACTCCGGGGGACAGGTACACTGAAGCTTTCTTT	once	TRBD1	16	TRBJ1-1	TRBV5-1
CASSLLPETEAFF	TGCGCCAGCAGTTTGCTTCCAGAAACTGAAGCTTTCTTT	-	-	13	TRBJ1-1	TRBV5-1